The 5 T cell receptor beta chains below come from one sample, sequenced in a study of T cell responses to AZD1222 COVID-19 vaccine. The table came from immunoSEQ multiplex PCR; TCRdb's copy has only in-frame clones and leaves some out. The sample consists of roughly 80,000 clones, roughly 86% of them appearing once. The material sequenced was peripheral blood, taken on day 0 of MenACWY control vaccination. These receptors came from an adult in good health.

The chain is built from TRBV2 and TRBJ2-5, with D possibly matching TRBD1 (5 bases). The CDR3 is 12 residues long. Per germline, CDR1 SNHLY and CDR2 FYNNEI. V lost 8 bases, J lost 1 base, and 8 bases lay in between. The CDR3: CASGAIQETQYF. The CDR3, as DNA: TGTGCCAGCGGGGCGATCCAAGAGACCCAGTACTTC.

J is TRBJ1-2 and V is TRBV7-2; D uncertain. Germline assignment: CDR1 SGHTA and CDR2 FQGNSA. V dropped 0 bases and J dropped 1 base, with 12 bases sitting between them. The CDR3 sequence is 16 residues long. CDR3 in amino acids: CASSLAPSPINYGYTF. Here the CDR3 DNA reads TGTGCCAGCAGCTTAGCGCCCAGCCCCATTAACTATGGCTACACCTTC.

The gene calls are TRBV7-8 and TRBJ1-5; D unclear. The CDR3 is 15 residues long. CDR1 and CDR2 (germline): SGHVS, FQNEAQ. The ends were cut back, 1 base at V and 2 bases at J, with 9 bases in the middle. In DNA, the CDR3 is TGTGCCAGCAGCTTAGGGGGTCCGCGCAATCAGCCCCAGCATTTT. This sequence encodes CASSLGGPRNQPQHF.

The rearrangement uses TRBV6-5 and TRBJ2-3; D ambiguous. The CDR3 extends over 16 amino acids. Trimming removed 4 bases at V and 2 bases at J, with 16 bases between. Germline V gives CDR1 MNHEY, CDR2 SVGAGI. CDR3 coding DNA: TGTGCCAGCAGTTTACAGAATCCAAAATTCACAGATACGCAGTATTTT. Its protein is CASSLQNPKFTDTQYF.

The J gene is TRBJ2-2, the V gene TRBV9; 7 bases fit TRBD1. This CDR3 spans 17 amino acids. Germline trimming cut 4 bases from V and 2 bases from J; bases unmatched to any gene: 11. The germline V gene has CDR1 SGDLS and CDR2 YYNGEE. CDR3 sequence reads: CASSPRSGTANTGELFF. CDR3 nucleotide sequence: TGTGCCAGCAGCCCCCGTTCCGGGACAGCTAACACCGGGGAGCTGTTTTTT.